In its sample, the clone carrying this TCR beta chain was seen once. Its antigen remains unidentified. Germline and junction disagree at one end, which may indicate a read error. These data belong to a study of tumor and adjacent non-tumor tissue in lung cancer. Study-level information: Histology: about a dozen adenocarcinoma, a couple of squamous cell carcinoma, 1 small cell lung cancer. Notes on the study in general: Compared with tumor, normal lung showed significantly lower TCR diversity. Tumor TCR diversity, when higher, was linked to shorter survival.

A modified ARM-PCR protocol with three rounds of nested PCR amplified TCRbeta. A single record per CDR3 protein comes from TCRdb applying MiXCR to the multiplex PCR reads. The data hold 40,000 to 45,000 distinct CDR3 sequences, with approximately 57% observed a single time. The CDR3 loop spans 14 amino acids. This sample's RNA came from whole unsorted tissue. The normal lung tissue was taken more than 3 cm from the tumor edge. Newly diagnosed lung cancer patients had thoracic surgery in China, August–late 2014, without prior chemotherapy. Specimen: distant non-tumor lung tissue. The sequence came from a man in his fifties with non-small cell lung cancer. This sequence joins TRBV12-3 or TRBV12-4 and TRBJ2-7; D may be TRBD1 or TRBD2 (5 bases each). The CDR3 DNA is TGTGCCCGCAGCCCCCCCGGCCTAGGGGACGAGCAGTATTTC. It is translated as CARSPPGLGDEQYF.